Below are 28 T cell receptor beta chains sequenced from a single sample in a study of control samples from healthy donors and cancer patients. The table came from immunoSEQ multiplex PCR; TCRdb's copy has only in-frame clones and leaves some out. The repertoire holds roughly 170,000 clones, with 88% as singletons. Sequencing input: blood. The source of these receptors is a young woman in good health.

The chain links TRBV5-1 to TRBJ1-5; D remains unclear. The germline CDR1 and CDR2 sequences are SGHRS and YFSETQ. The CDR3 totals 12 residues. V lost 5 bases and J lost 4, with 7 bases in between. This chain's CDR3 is CASSDGNQPQHF. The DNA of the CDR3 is TGCGCCAGCAGTGATGGTAATCAGCCCCAGCATTTT.

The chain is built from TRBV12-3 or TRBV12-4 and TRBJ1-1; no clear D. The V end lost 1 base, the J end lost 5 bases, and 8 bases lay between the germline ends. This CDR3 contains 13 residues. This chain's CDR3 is CASSLDLKTEAFF. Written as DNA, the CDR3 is TGTGCCAGCAGTTTAGACCTCAAGACTGAAGCTTTCTTT.

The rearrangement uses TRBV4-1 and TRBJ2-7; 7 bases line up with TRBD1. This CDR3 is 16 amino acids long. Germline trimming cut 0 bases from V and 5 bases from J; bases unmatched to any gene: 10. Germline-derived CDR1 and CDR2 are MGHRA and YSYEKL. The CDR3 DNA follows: TGCGCCAGCAGCCAAGAGGCTGCGACAGGGATAAACGAGCAGTACTTC. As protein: CASSQEAATGINEQYF.

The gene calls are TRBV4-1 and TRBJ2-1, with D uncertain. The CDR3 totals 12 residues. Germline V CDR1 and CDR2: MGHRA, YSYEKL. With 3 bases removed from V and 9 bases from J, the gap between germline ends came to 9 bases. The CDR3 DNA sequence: TGCGCCAGCAGCCATAGAGTCGCTGAGCAGTTCTTC. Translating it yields CASSHRVAEQFF.

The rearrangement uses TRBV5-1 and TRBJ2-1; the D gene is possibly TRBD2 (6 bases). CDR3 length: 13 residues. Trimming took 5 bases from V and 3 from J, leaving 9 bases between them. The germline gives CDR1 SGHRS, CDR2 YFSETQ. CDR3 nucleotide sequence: TGCGCCAGCAGGCGGGATATCTACAATGAGCAGTTCTTC. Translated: CASRRDIYNEQFF. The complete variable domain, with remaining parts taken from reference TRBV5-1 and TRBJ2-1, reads KAGVTQTPRYLIKTRGQQVTLSCSPISGHRSVSWYQQTPGQGLQFLFEYFSETQRNKGNFPGRFSGRQFSNSRSEMNVSTLELGDSALYLCASRRDIYNEQFFGPGTRLTVL.

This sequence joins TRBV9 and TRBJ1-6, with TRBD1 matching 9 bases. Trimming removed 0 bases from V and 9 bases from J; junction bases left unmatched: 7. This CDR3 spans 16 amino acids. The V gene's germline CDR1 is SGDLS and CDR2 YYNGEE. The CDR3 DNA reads TGTGCCAGCAGCGTAGCTTTGGGACAGGGCACTTCACCCCTCCACTTT. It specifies CASSVALGQGTSPLHF.

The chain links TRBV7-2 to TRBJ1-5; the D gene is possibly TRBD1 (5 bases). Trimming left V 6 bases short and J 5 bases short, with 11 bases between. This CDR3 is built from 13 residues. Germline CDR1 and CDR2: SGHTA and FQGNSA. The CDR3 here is CASRIQVDQPQHF. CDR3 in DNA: TGTGCCAGCAGAATACAGGTTGATCAGCCCCAGCATTTT. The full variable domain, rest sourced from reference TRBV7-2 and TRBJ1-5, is GAGVSQSPSNKVTEKGKDVELRCDPISGHTALYWYRQSLGQGLEFLIYFQGNSAPDKSGLPSDRFSAERTGGSVSTLTIQRTQQEDSAVYLCASRIQVDQPQHFGDGTRLSIL.

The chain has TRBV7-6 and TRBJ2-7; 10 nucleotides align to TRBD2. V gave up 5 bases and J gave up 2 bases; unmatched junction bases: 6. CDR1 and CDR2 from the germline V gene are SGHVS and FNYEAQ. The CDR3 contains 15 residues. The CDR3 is CASSTGLAETYEQYF. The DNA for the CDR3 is TGTGCCAGCAGCACCGGACTAGCGGAGACCTACGAGCAGTACTTC. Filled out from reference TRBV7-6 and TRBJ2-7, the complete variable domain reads GAGVSQSPRYKVTKRGQDVALRCDPISGHVSLYWYRQALGQGPEFLTYFNYEAQQDKSGLPNDRFSAERPEGSISTLTIQRTEQRDSAMYRCASSTGLAETYEQYFGPGTRLTVT.

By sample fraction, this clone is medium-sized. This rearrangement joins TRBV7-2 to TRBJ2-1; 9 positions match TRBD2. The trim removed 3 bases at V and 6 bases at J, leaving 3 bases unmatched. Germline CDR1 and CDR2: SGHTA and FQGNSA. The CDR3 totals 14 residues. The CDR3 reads CASSLGLAFNEQFF. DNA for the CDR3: TGTGCCAGCAGCTTGGGACTAGCCTTCAATGAGCAGTTCTTC.

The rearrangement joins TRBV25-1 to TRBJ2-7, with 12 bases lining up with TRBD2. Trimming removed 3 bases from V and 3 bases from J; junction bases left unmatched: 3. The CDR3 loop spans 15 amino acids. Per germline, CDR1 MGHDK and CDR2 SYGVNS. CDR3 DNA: TGTGCCAGCAGTGACCTAGCGGGGGGGTGCTACGAGCAGTACGTC. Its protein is CASSDLAGGCYEQYV.

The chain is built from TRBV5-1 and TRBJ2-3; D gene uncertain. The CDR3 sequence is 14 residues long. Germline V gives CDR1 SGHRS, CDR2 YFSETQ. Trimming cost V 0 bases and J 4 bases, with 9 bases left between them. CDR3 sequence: CASSLDLKADTQYF. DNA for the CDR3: TGCGCCAGCAGCTTGGACCTAAAAGCAGATACGCAGTATTTT. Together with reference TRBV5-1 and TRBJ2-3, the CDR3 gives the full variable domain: KAGVTQTPRYLIKTRGQQVTLSCSPISGHRSVSWYQQTPGQGLQFLFEYFSETQRNKGNFPGRFSGRQFSNSRSEMNVSTLELGDSALYLCASSLDLKADTQYFGPGTRLTVL.

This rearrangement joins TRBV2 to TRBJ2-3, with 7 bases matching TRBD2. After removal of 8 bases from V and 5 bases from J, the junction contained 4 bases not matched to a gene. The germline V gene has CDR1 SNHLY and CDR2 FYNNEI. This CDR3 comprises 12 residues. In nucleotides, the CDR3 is TGTGCCAGCGAGGCGGGGGAAGATACGCAGTATTTT. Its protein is CASEAGEDTQYF.

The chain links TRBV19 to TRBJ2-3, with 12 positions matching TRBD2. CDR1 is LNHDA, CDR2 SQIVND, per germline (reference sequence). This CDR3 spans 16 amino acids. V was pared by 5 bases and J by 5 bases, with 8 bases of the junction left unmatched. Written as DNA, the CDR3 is TGTGCCAGTAGTCCCAGGACTAGCGGGGTTTTAGATACGCAGTATTTT. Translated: CASSPRTSGVLDTQYF.

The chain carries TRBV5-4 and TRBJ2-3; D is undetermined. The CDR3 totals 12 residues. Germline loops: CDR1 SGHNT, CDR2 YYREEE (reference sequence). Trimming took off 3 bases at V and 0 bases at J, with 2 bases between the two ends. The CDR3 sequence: CASSYSTDTQYF. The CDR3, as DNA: TGTGCCAGCAGCTATAGCACAGATACGCAGTATTTT.

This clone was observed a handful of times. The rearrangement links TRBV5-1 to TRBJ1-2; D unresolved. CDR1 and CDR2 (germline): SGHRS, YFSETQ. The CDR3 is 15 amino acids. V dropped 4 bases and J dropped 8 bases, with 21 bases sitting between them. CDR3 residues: CASSVSAPETGGYTF. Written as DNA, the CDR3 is TGCGCCAGCAGCGTCTCCGCTCCCGAGACGGGCGGCTACACCTTC.

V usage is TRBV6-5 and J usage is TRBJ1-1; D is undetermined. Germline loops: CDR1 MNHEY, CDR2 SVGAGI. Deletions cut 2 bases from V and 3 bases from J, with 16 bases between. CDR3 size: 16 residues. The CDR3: CASSYKFARSYTEAFF. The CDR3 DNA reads TGTGCCAGCAGTTACAAGTTTGCACGGTCCTACACTGAAGCTTTCTTT.

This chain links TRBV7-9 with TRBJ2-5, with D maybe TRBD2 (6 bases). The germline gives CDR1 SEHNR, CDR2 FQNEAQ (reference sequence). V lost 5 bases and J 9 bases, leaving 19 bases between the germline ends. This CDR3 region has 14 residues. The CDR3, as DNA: TGTGCCAGCAGCCGGGGACTTGAAGTGGGGGCCCAGTACTTC. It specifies CASSRGLEVGAQYF. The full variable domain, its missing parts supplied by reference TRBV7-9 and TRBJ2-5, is DTGVSQNPRHKITKRGQNVTFRCDPISEHNRLYWYRQTLGQGPEFLTYFQNEAQLEKSRLLSDRFSAERPKGSFSTLEIQRTEQGDSAMYLCASSRGLEVGAQYFGPGTRLLVL.

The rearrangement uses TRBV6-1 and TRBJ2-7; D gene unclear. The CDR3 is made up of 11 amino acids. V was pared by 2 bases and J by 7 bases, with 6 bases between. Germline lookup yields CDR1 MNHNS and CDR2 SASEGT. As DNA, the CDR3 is TGTGCCAGCAGTGAACCCAGGGAGCAGTACTTC. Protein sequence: CASSEPREQYF.

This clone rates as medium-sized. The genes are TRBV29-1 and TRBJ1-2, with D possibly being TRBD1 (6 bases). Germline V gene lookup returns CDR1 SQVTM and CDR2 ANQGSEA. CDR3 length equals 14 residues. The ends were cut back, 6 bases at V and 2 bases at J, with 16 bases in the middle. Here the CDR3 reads CSVALQGLNYGYTF. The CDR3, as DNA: TGCAGCGTAGCCTTACAGGGCCTCAACTATGGCTACACCTTC.

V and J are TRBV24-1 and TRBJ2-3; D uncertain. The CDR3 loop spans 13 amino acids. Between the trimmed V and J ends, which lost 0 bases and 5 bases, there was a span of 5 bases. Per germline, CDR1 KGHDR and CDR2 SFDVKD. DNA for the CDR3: TGTGCCACCAGTGATTTGGAGGAAGATACGCAGTATTTT. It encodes CATSDLEEDTQYF.

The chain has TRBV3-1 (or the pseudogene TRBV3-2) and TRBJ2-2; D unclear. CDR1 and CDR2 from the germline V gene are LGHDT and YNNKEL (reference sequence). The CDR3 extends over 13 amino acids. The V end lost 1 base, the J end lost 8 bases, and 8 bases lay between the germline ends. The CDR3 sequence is CASSQVVGGELFF. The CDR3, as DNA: TGTGCCAGCAGCCAAGTCGTTGGGGGGGAGCTGTTTTTT.

CDR3 nucleotides: TGTGCCAGCACTTCTGGCCCTAATCGAAGCTTAAATGGGTACTTC. Translation: CASTSGPNRSLNGYF. V usage is TRBV28 and J usage is TRBJ2-7; D is undetermined. V was shortened by 7 bases and J by 12 bases, with 28 bases between the two germline ends. Germline CDR1 and CDR2: MDHEN and SYDVKM. CDR3 size: 15 residues.

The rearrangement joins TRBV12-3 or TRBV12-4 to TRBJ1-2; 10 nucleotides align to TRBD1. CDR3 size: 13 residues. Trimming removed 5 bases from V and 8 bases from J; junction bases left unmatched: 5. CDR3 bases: TGTGCCAGCAGTCCAGGACAGGGGGGAGGCTACACCTTC. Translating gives CASSPGQGGGYTF.

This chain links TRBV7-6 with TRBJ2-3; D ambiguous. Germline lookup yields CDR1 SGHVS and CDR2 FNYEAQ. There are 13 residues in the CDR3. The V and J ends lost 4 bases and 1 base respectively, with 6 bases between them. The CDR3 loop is CASSSGRTDTQYF. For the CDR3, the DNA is TGTGCCAGCAGCTCCGGCCGCACAGATACGCAGTATTTT.

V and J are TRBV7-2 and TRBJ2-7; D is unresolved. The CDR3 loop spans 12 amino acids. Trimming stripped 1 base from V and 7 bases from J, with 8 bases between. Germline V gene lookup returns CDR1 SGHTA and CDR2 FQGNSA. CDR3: CASSLEAGEQYF. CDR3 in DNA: TGTGCCAGCAGCTTAGAGGCCGGGGAGCAGTACTTC.

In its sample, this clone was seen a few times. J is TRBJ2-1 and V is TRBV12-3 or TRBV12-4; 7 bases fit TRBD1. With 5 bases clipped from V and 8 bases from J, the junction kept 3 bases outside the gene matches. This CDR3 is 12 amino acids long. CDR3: CASSPQGDEQFF. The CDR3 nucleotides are TGTGCCAGCAGTCCCCAGGGGGATGAGCAGTTCTTC.

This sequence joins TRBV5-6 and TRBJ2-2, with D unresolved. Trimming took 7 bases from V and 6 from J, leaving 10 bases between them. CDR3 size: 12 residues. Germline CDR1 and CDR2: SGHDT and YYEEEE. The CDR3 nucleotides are TGTGCCAGCCTGCTTATCCCCGGGGAGCTGTTTTTT. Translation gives CASLLIPGELFF.

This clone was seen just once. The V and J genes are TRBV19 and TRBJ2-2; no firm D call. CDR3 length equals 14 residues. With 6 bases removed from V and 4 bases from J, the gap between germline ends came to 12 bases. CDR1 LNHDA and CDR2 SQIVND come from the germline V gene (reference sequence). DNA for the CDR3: TGTGCCAGTAGAATGGCACGGAGCACCGGGGAGCTGTTTTTT. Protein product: CASRMARSTGELFF.